The 28 T cell receptor beta chains listed next were all sequenced from one sample in a study of OX40 agonist ivuxolimab in advanced cancers. Clones were sequenced by immunoSEQ multiplex PCR, and TCRdb holds only the in-frame ones, with some missing. Of approximately 77,000 clones in the sample, about 80% were seen once. The input for sequencing was CD4+ or CD8+ T cells sorted from blood, taken in a trial of the OX40 agonist ivuxolimab. The receptor source for this set is an adult with an advanced solid tumor such as melanoma, head and neck, liver or kidney cancer.

The table lists this clone with a count of one. The chain has TRBV28 and TRBJ1-5; D remains unclear. Deletions cut 1 base from V and 5 bases from J, with 21 bases between. Per germline, CDR1 MDHEN and CDR2 SYDVKM. This CDR3 has 18 residues. In DNA, the CDR3 is TGTGCCAGCAGTTTATCCATAGGCCTCGGATCGGTGGATCAGCCCCAGCATTTT. It encodes CASSLSIGLGSVDQPQHF. The whole variable domain, remainder taken from reference TRBV28 and TRBJ1-5, is DVKVTQSSRYLVKRTGEKVFLECVQDMDHENMFWYRQDPGLGLRLIYFSYDVKMKEKGDIPEGYSVSREKKERFSLILESASTNQTSMYLCASSLSIGLGSVDQPQHFGDGTRLSIL.

The rearrangement uses TRBV28 and TRBJ1-5; D is unclear. The CDR3 runs 15 residues. Looked up from germline, CDR1 is MDHEN and CDR2 is SYDVKM. V lost 2 bases and J lost 2, with 10 bases in between. The DNA of the CDR3 is TGTGCCAGCAGTTTAATGGGATCGCGCAATCAGCCCCAGCATTTT. This codes for CASSLMGSRNQPQHF. Combining the CDR3 with reference TRBV28 and TRBJ1-5 gives the whole variable domain DVKVTQSSRYLVKRTGEKVFLECVQDMDHENMFWYRQDPGLGLRLIYFSYDVKMKEKGDIPEGYSVSREKKERFSLILESASTNQTSMYLCASSLMGSRNQPQHFGDGTRLSIL.

The chain couples TRBV9 to TRBJ1-6, with 9 bases lining up with TRBD1. The J segment lost 10 bases and the V segment lost 3 bases, leaving 11 bases of the junction unmatched. Germline V gene sequence: CDR1 SGDLS, CDR2 YYNGEE. The CDR3 is 16 amino acids. As DNA, the CDR3 is TGTGCCAGCAGCGGGGGACAGGGCGGTTTTCTGTCACCCCTCCACTTT. This gives the protein CASSGGQGGFLSPLHF.

V usage is TRBV9 and J usage is TRBJ1-1; TRBD1 might be the D (5 bases). Germline V gene sequence: CDR1 SGDLS, CDR2 YYNGEE. Deletions cut 0 bases from V and 6 bases from J, with 9 bases between. This CDR3 comprises 13 residues. CDR3 in amino acids: CASSVVGGAEAFF. The CDR3 region has the DNA TGTGCCAGCAGCGTAGTTGGGGGAGCTGAAGCTTTCTTT. The variable domain in full, completed from reference TRBV9 and TRBJ1-1, reads DSGVTQTPKHLITATGQRVTLRCSPRSGDLSVYWYQQSLDQGLQFLIQYYNGEERAKGNILERFSAQQFPDLHSELNLSSLELGDSALYFCASSVVGGAEAFFGQGTRLTVV.

The chain uses TRBV9 and TRBJ2-5, with TRBD2 matching 14 bases. With 0 bases clipped from V and 5 bases from J, the junction kept 9 bases outside the gene matches. This CDR3 is 18 amino acids long. Germline V CDR1 and CDR2: SGDLS, YYNGEE. CDR3 amino acids: CASSVAPTSGGAGETQYF. CDR3 in DNA: TGTGCCAGCAGCGTAGCCCCGACTAGCGGGGGGGCGGGGGAGACCCAGTACTTC. The full variable domain, completed using reference TRBV9 and TRBJ2-5, is DSGVTQTPKHLITATGQRVTLRCSPRSGDLSVYWYQQSLDQGLQFLIQYYNGEERAKGNILERFSAQQFPDLHSELNLSSLELGDSALYFCASSVAPTSGGAGETQYFGPGTRLLVL.

V usage is TRBV2 and J usage is TRBJ1-5; 9 nucleotides line up with TRBD1. Germline CDR1 SNHLY, CDR2 FYNNEI. The CDR3 covers 17 residues. V lost 6 bases and J lost 0; bases outside the gene matches: 9. CDR3 in amino acids: CASRAGTGSYSNQPQHF. Written as DNA, the CDR3 is TGTGCCAGCAGAGCGGGGACAGGGTCTTATAGCAATCAGCCCCAGCATTTT. Variable domain in full (rest from reference TRBV2 and TRBJ1-5): EPEVTQTPSHQVTQMGQEVILRCVPISNHLYFYWYRQILGQKVEFLVSFYNNEISEKSEIFDDQFSVERPDGSNFTLKIRSTKLEDSAMYFCASRAGTGSYSNQPQHFGDGTRLSIL.

The chain has TRBV9 and TRBJ2-5, with D perhaps matching TRBD1 or TRBD2 (6 bases each). This CDR3 is built from 15 residues. Deletions cut 0 bases from V and 5 bases from J, with 14 bases between. Germline CDR1 is SGDLS and CDR2 is YYNGEE. This chain's CDR3 is CASSVGAGGGETQYF. CDR3 in DNA: TGTGCCAGCAGCGTAGGAGCCGGGGGCGGTGAGACCCAGTACTTC. The full variable domain, rest sourced from reference TRBV9 and TRBJ2-5, is DSGVTQTPKHLITATGQRVTLRCSPRSGDLSVYWYQQSLDQGLQFLIQYYNGEERAKGNILERFSAQQFPDLHSELNLSSLELGDSALYFCASSVGAGGGETQYFGPGTRLLVL.

This chain joins TRBV7-2 and TRBJ2-5; TRBD2 matches 12 bases. The CDR3 is made up of 15 amino acids. From germline, CDR1 is SGHTA and CDR2 FQGNSA. The ends lost 3 bases at V and 4 bases at J; junction bases unmatched: 3. The CDR3 here is CASSLRTSGIETQYF. The CDR3 DNA reads as TGTGCCAGCAGCTTGCGGACTAGCGGGATAGAGACCCAGTACTTC.

With respect to this clone: Other DNA sequences of this sample code for an identical CDR3. J is TRBJ1-4 and V is TRBV28; D gene ambiguous. Trimming removed 5 bases at V and 7 bases at J, with 2 bases between. This CDR3 spans 10 amino acids. CDR1 is MDHEN, CDR2 SYDVKM, per germline. The CDR3 coding sequence is TGTGCCAGCAGTAGTGAAAAACTGTTTTTT. It encodes CASSSEKLFF.

The chain couples TRBV29-1 to TRBJ1-4, with D uncertain. Germline V gives CDR1 SQVTM, CDR2 ANQGSEA. The CDR3 consists of 13 residues. V dropped 8 bases and J dropped 9 bases, with 19 bases sitting between them. CDR3 sequence (DNA): TGCAGCTCCCGCCCGGGGATAAGGCAAAAACTGTTTTTT. Its protein is CSSRPGIRQKLFF.

V gene TRBV9 combines with J gene TRBJ1-2, with D possibly matching TRBD1 (5 bases). The CDR3 has 12 residues. Germline CDR1 reads SGDLS; CDR2 reads YYNGEE. Trimming took 4 bases from V and 4 from J, leaving 8 bases between them. The CDR3 sequence: CASSTGAYGYTF. The DNA of the CDR3 is TGTGCCAGCAGCACCGGGGCCTATGGCTACACCTTC. The complete variable domain, with remaining parts taken from reference TRBV9 and TRBJ1-2, reads DSGVTQTPKHLITATGQRVTLRCSPRSGDLSVYWYQQSLDQGLQFLIQYYNGEERAKGNILERFSAQQFPDLHSELNLSSLELGDSALYFCASSTGAYGYTFGSGTRLTVV.

As DNA, the CDR3 is TGTGCCAGTAGTATTAGCGGGAGGGCTTCATACAGGGATGAGCAGTTCTTC. Translation gives CASSISGRASYRDEQFF. V gene TRBV19 combines with J gene TRBJ2-1; 11 nucleotides line up with TRBD2. Germline lookup yields CDR1 LNHDA and CDR2 SQIVND (reference sequence). Trimming at V came to 3 bases and at J to 8 bases, leaving 12 bases not matched to a gene. This CDR3 has 17 residues.

This chain connects TRBV5-4 to TRBJ2-5; the D gene could be TRBD1 or TRBD2 (5 bases each). In germline, CDR1 is SGHNT, CDR2 YYREEE (reference sequence). The CDR3 loop spans 14 amino acids. V lost 2 bases and J lost 3, with 11 bases in between. In nucleotides, the CDR3 is TGTGCCAGCAGCTTCATTGGGACCAAAGAGACCCAGTACTTC. It translates to CASSFIGTKETQYF.

The chain uses TRBV7-2 and TRBJ2-3; D uncertain. The length of the CDR3 is 12 residues. With 5 bases removed from V and 8 bases from J, the gap between germline ends came to 11 bases. Looked up from germline, CDR1 is SGHTA and CDR2 is FQGNSA. The CDR3 protein is CASSLPEVTQYF. In DNA form, the CDR3 reads TGTGCCAGCAGCCTCCCGGAAGTTACGCAGTATTTT.

V usage is TRBV5-5 and J usage is TRBJ1-6; 9 bases align to TRBD1. Trimming at V came to 2 bases and at J to 10 bases, leaving 4 bases not matched to a gene. From germline, CDR1 is SGHKS and CDR2 YYEKEE (reference sequence). The CDR3 covers 14 residues. Here the CDR3 DNA reads TGTGCCAGCAGCTTAAACAGGGGGCAGTCACCCCTCCACTTT. This encodes CASSLNRGQSPLHF.

This chain uses TRBV14 with TRBJ2-2; D remains ambiguous. V was shortened by 4 bases and J by 1 base, with 7 bases between the two germline ends. CDR1 SGHDN and CDR2 FVKESK come from the germline V gene. CDR3 size: 14 residues. The CDR3 region is CASSRAVNTGELFF. The CDR3 nucleotides are TGTGCCAGCAGCCGGGCTGTGAACACCGGGGAGCTGTTTTTT.

The CDR3 spells CASSSFHTGGVTGELFF. The CDR3 bases are TGTGCCAGCAGCTCGTTCCACACAGGGGGCGTCACCGGGGAGCTGTTTTTT. The chain has TRBV5-4 and TRBJ2-2; 9 bases are a match to TRBD1. This CDR3 is 17 amino acids long. Germline loops: CDR1 SGHNT, CDR2 YYREEE (reference sequence). Unmatched junction bases numbered 10, after V lost 3 bases and J lost 4 bases.

Remarks on this clone: Other DNA sequences in the sample encode the same CDR3. The CDR3 DNA follows: TGCGCCAGCAGCATCGGGACAGGGGGGGAAAAACTGTTTTTT. Protein product: CASSIGTGGEKLFF. J is TRBJ1-4 and V is TRBV5-1; 11 bases fit TRBD1. This CDR3 is built from 14 residues. J lost 8 bases, V lost 4 bases, and 4 bases had no gene match. The germline gives CDR1 SGHRS, CDR2 YFSETQ.

The chain combines TRBV25-1 with TRBJ1-1; D remains ambiguous. The CDR3 has 13 residues. Germline assignment: CDR1 MGHDK and CDR2 SYGVNS. Between the trimmed V and J ends, which lost 3 bases and 12 bases, there was a span of 17 bases. For the CDR3, the DNA is TGTGCCAGCAGTGACCCGCCGGGATTCGTGTCTTTCTTT. Translating it yields CASSDPPGFVSFF.

This clone turned up a few times. The CDR3 here is CASSLDRARPQHF. DNA of the CDR3: TGTGCCAGCAGCTTAGATCGGGCGCGGCCCCAGCATTTT. The chain uses TRBV11-2 and TRBJ1-5; D ambiguous. V lost 0 bases and J 9 bases, leaving 9 bases between the germline ends. Looked up from germline, CDR1 is SGHAT and CDR2 is FQNNGV. The CDR3 runs 13 residues. Full variable domain (outside the CDR3, taken from reference TRBV11-2 and TRBJ1-5): EAGVAQSPRYKIIEKRQSVAFWCNPISGHATLYWYQQILGQGPKLLIQFQNNGVVDDSQLPKDRFSAERLKGVDSTLKIQPAKLEDSAVYLCASSLDRARPQHFGDGTRLSIL.

The rearrangement uses TRBV2 and TRBJ1-2; D is unclear. The V and J ends lost 1 base and 2 bases respectively, with 5 bases between them. This CDR3 is built from 13 residues. Germline V gene sequence: CDR1 SNHLY, CDR2 FYNNEI. CDR3 DNA sequence: TGTGCCAGCAGTGAAGGGCTGAACTATGGCTACACCTTC. This sequence encodes CASSEGLNYGYTF.

The chain carries TRBV9 and TRBJ2-5; D is uncertain. This CDR3 spans 13 amino acids. Trimming took 0 bases from V and 6 from J, leaving 9 bases between them. The germline V gene has CDR1 SGDLS and CDR2 YYNGEE. As DNA, the CDR3 is TGTGCCAGCAGCGTAGAACTGGGTCAGACCCAGTACTTC. This sequence encodes CASSVELGQTQYF.

This chain joins TRBV5-1 and TRBJ1-2; D gene unclear. This CDR3 has 12 residues. Trimming shortened V by 2 bases and J by 5 bases, and 7 bases separated the two germline ends. Germline CDR1 and CDR2: SGHRS and YFSETQ. The CDR3 is CASSFQEYGYTF. In DNA, the CDR3 is TGCGCCAGCAGCTTCCAGGAGTATGGCTACACCTTC.

The rearrangement links TRBV5-1 to TRBJ2-1; TRBD2 matches 14 bases. CDR3 length: 16 residues. Germline values: CDR1 SGHRS, CDR2 YFSETQ. V shed 4 bases and J 5 bases; nucleotides not matched to a gene: 5. CDR3 bases: TGCGCCAGCAGCGTAGGGACTAGCGGGAGCAACAATGAGCAGTTCTTC. Protein product: CASSVGTSGSNNEQFF.

This chain joins TRBV7-2 and TRBJ1-4, with TRBD1 as a possible D gene (5 bases). CDR3 size: 19 residues. The V end was cut by 0 bases, the J end by 6 bases, with 23 bases between. The germline CDR1 and CDR2 sequences are SGHTA and FQGNSA. CDR3: CASSLAQTETKEKDEKLFF. Written as DNA, the CDR3 is TGTGCCAGCAGCTTAGCCCAGACAGAGACAAAGGAGAAGGATGAAAAACTGTTTTTT. The full variable domain, in which reference TRBV7-2 and TRBJ1-4 provide the parts outside the CDR3, is GAGVSQSPSNKVTEKGKDVELRCDPISGHTALYWYRQSLGQGLEFLIYFQGNSAPDKSGLPSDRFSAERTGGSVSTLTIQRTQQEDSAVYLCASSLAQTETKEKDEKLFFGSGTQLSVL.

The rearrangement links TRBV5-1 to TRBJ1-1; D unclear. V gave up 2 bases and J gave up 7 bases, with 18 bases separating them. Per the germline V gene, CDR1 is SGHRS and CDR2 is YFSETQ. This CDR3 comprises 15 residues. The DNA of the CDR3 is TGCGCCAGCAGCTTAATGCCGGGAACAAGCAATGAAGCTTTCTTT. This translates into CASSLMPGTSNEAFF.

The chain combines TRBV19 with TRBJ2-2; 8 nucleotides line up with TRBD1. The length of the CDR3 is 17 residues. V was clipped by 5 bases and J by 4 bases; unmatched bases: 12. The V gene's germline CDR1 is LNHDA and CDR2 SQIVND (reference sequence). The CDR3: CASSSRQGRLLTGELFF. DNA for the CDR3: TGTGCCAGTAGTTCAAGACAGGGGCGGCTACTCACCGGGGAGCTGTTTTTT.

The chain links TRBV10-3 to TRBJ2-2; 9 bases line up with TRBD1. The germline V gene has CDR1 ENHRY and CDR2 SYGVKD. V shed 2 bases, J shed 7 bases, and the junction held 8 bases outside the gene matches. The CDR3 sequence is 16 residues long. This chain's CDR3 is CAISEPGTGKGGELFF. CDR3 bases: TGTGCCATCAGTGAGCCCGGGACAGGGAAGGGCGGGGAGCTGTTTTTT.